This T cell receptor (beta chain) came from a study of T cell responses to AZD1222 COVID-19 vaccine. General study points: Repertoires were collected only later (after the peak T cell response had occurred). Compared with day 0, the breadth and depth of the Spike-specific TCR repertoire rose significantly after two doses of AZD1222. Reportedly, nearly half of unique spike TCRs recognized epitopes outside B.1.351/B.1.1.7 mutations. Among the donors, most were white British and more were female, and clonal diversity was possibly underestimated.

As to this clone: Its antigen is as yet unknown.

Repertoires were generated with immunoSEQ multiplex PCR, while TCRdb's copy carries only in-frame clones and drops some. The profile shows some 110,000 clones, around 89% of them singletons. The sequencing used peripheral blood, collected on day 0 of AZD1222 vaccination. This TCR was sampled from an adult in good health.

The CDR3 coding sequence is TGTGCCACCAGCGGGGGTCTTACGGCGGGAGGCCGGTCCGGGGAGCTGTTTTTT. Translating gives CATSGGLTAGGRSGELFF. The chain recombines TRBV15 with TRBJ2-2; 8 nucleotides align to TRBD2. The CDR3 sequence is 18 residues long. Germline-derived CDR1 and CDR2 are LNHNV and YYDKDF (reference sequence). The V and J ends lost 5 bases and 6 bases, in that order; junction bases with no gene match: 17.